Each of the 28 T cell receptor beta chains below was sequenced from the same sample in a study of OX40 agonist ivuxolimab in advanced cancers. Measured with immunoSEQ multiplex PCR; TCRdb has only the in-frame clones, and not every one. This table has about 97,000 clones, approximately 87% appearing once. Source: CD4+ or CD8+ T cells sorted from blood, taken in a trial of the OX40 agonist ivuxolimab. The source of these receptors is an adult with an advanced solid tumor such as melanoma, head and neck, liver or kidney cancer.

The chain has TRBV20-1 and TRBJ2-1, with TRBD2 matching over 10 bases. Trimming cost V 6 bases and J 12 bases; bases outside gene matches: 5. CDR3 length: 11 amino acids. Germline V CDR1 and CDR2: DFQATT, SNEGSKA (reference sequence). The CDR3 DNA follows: TGCAGTGCCCCGAAGCGGGAGGGGCAGTTCTTC. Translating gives CSAPKREGQFF.

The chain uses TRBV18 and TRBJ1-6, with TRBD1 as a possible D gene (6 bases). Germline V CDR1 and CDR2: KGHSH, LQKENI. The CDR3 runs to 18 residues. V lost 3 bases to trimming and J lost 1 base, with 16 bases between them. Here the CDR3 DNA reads TGTGCCAGCTCACCCAACTCCAGGGACATATCCTATAATTCACCCCTCCACTTT. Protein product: CASSPNSRDISYNSPLHF.

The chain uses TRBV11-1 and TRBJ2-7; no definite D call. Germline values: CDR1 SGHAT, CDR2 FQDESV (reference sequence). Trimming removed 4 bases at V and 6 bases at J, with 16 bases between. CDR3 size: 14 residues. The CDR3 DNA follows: TGTGCCAGCAGCTCCGGTGCCCCCATGGGCGAGCAGTACTTC. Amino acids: CASSSGAPMGEQYF.

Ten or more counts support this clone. In nucleotides, the CDR3 is TGTGCCTGGGGGACCTGGACCGGGATAAATTCACCCCTCCACTTT. As protein: CAWGTWTGINSPLHF. The chain couples TRBV30 to TRBJ1-6; weak D call: TRBD1 (5 bases). Germline-derived CDR1 and CDR2 are GTSNPN and SVGIG (reference sequence). V was cut by 5 bases and J by 7 bases, with 18 bases left in between. The CDR3 is made up of 15 amino acids. Full variable domain (outside the CDR3, taken from reference TRBV30 and TRBJ1-6): SQTIHQWPATLVQPVGSPLSLECTVEGTSNPNLYWYRQAAGRGLQLLFYSVGIGQISSEVPQNLSASRPQDRQFILSSKKLLLSDSGFYLCAWGTWTGINSPLHFGNGTRLTVT.

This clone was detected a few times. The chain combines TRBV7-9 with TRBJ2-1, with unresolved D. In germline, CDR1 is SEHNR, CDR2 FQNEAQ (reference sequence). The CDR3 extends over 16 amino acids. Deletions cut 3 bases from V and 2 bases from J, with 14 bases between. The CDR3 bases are TGTGCCAGCAGCTTGCGCACTACGTACACCTACAATGAGCAGTTCTTC. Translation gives CASSLRTTYTYNEQFF. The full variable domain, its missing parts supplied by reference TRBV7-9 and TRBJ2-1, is DTGVSQNPRHKITKRGQNVTFRCDPISEHNRLYWYRQTLGQGPEFLTYFQNEAQLEKSRLLSDRFSAERPKGSFSTLEIQRTEQGDSAMYLCASSLRTTYTYNEQFFGPGTRLTVL.

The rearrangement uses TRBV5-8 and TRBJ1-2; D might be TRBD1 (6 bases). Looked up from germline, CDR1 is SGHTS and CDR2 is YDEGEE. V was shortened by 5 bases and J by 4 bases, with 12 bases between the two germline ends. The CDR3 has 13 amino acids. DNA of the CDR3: TGTGCCAGCAGTGGACAGCCAACCTATGGCTACACCTTC. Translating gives CASSGQPTYGYTF.

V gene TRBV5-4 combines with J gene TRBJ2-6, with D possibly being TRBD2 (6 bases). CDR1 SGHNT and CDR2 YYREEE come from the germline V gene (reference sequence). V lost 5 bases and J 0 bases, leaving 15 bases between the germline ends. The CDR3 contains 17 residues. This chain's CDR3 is CASRPGLTSSGANVLTF. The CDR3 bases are TGTGCCAGCAGACCGGGACTTACAAGCTCTGGGGCCAACGTCCTGACTTTC.

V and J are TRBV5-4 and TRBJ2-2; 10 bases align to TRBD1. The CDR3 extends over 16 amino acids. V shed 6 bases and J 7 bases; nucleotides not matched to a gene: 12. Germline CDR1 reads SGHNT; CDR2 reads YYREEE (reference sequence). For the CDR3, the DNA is TGTGCCAGCACCCCGACAGGGGACAGGGGCGGCGGGGAGCTGTTTTTT. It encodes CASTPTGDRGGGELFF.

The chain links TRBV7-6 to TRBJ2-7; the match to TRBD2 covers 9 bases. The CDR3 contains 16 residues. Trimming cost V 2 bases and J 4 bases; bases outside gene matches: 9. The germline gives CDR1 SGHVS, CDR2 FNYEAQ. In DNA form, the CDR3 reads TGTGCCAGCAGCTTATCTGCGGGAGGGGTATTTTACGAGCAGTACTTC. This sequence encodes CASSLSAGGVFYEQYF.

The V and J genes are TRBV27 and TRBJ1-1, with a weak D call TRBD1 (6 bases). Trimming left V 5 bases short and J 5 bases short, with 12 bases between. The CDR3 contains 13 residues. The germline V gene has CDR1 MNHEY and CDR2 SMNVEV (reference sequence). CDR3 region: CASSPQGRTEAFF. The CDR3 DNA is TGTGCCAGCAGTCCCCAGGGGCGGACTGAAGCTTTCTTT.

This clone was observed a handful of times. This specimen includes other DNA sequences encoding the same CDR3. The CDR3 is CASSIGQLSNQPQHF. CDR3 DNA: TGTGCCAGTAGTATTGGGCAGCTTAGCAATCAGCCCCAGCATTTT. The chain recombines TRBV19 with TRBJ1-5; D is unresolved. The length of the CDR3 is 15 residues. Trimming took off 3 bases at V and 0 bases at J, with 9 bases between the two ends. Germline CDR1 reads LNHDA; CDR2 reads SQIVND (reference sequence).

The CDR3, as DNA: TGTGCCAGCAGTGAAACTTTCCCTACGGAGACCCAGTACTTC. This sequence encodes CASSETFPTETQYF. The genes are TRBV6-1 and TRBJ2-5, with D unclear. CDR1 MNHNS and CDR2 SASEGT come from the germline V gene. V was shortened by 2 bases and J by 5 bases, with 12 bases between the two germline ends. The CDR3 extends over 14 amino acids.

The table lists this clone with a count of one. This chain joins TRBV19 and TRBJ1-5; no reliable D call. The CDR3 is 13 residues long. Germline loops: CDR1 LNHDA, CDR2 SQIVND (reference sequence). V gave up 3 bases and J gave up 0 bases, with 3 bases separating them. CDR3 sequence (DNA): TGTGCCAGTAGTATCACTAGCAATCAGCCCCAGCATTTT. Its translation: CASSITSNQPQHF.

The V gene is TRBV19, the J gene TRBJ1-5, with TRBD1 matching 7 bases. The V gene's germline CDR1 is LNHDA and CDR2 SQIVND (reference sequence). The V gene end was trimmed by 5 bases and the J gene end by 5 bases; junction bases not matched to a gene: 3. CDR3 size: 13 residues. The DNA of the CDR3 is TGTGCCAGTAGTGACAGGGTCGATCAGCCCCAGCATTTT. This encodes CASSDRVDQPQHF.

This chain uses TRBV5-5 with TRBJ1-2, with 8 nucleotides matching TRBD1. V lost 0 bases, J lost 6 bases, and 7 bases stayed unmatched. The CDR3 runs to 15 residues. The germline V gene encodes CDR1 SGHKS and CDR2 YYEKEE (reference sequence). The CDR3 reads CASSLGPGQGNGYTF. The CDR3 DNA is TGTGCCAGCAGCTTGGGCCCCGGACAGGGAAATGGCTACACCTTC. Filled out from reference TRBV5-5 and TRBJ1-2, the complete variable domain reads DAGVTQSPTHLIKTRGQQVTLRCSPISGHKSVSWYQQVLGQGPQFIFQYYEKEERGRGNFPDRFSARQFPNYSSELNVNALLLGDSALYLCASSLGPGQGNGYTFGSGTRLTVV.

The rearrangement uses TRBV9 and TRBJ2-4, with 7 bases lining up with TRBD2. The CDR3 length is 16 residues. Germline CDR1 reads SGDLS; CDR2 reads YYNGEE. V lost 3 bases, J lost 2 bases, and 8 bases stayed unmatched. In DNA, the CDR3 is TGTGCCAGCAGCGAGCGGGGAGATATATCCAAAAACATTCAGTACTTC. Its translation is CASSERGDISKNIQYF.

This chain's CDR3 is CASSPTGSYGYTF. The CDR3 bases are TGTGCCAGCAGCCCTACAGGGTCTTATGGCTACACCTTC. V is TRBV9 and J is TRBJ1-2; the D gene is possibly TRBD1 (6 bases). This CDR3 is 13 amino acids long. Trimming cost V 4 bases and J 5 bases, with 12 bases left between them. Per germline, CDR1 SGDLS and CDR2 YYNGEE.

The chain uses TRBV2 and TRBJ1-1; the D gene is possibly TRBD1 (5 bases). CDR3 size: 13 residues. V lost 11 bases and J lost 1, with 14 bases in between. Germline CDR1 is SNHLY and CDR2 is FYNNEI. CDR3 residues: CALPQGGNTEAFF. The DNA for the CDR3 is TGTGCCTTGCCGCAGGGCGGGAACACTGAAGCTTTCTTT.

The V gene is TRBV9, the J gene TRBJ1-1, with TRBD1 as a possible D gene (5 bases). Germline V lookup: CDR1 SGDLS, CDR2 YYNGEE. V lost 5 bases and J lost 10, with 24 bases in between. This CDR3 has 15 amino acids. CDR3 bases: TGTGCCAGCAGTCGTGGGACGGGACTCCAAGGAGGAGCTTTCTTT. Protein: CASSRGTGLQGGAFF.

In DNA form, the CDR3 reads TGTGCCAGCAGCTTGAGGGGAACAGTCCTCTCTGGAAACACCATATATTTT. This gives the protein CASSLRGTVLSGNTIYF. This chain joins TRBV5-4 and TRBJ1-3, with D possibly TRBD1 on 5 matching bases. V gave up 1 base and J gave up 0 bases, with 14 bases separating them. Germline CDR1 reads SGHNT; CDR2 reads YYREEE (reference sequence). The CDR3 is 17 amino acids.

The CDR3 DNA sequence: TGTGCCAGCAGCTTAGTTCTCAGTCGGCAGGGCGACTATGGCTACACCTTC. As protein: CASSLVLSRQGDYGYTF. The chain employs TRBV7-2 and TRBJ1-2, with D perhaps TRBD1 (5 bases). This CDR3 comprises 17 residues. Trimming took off 1 base at V and 3 bases at J, with 18 bases between the two ends. The V gene's germline CDR1 is SGHTA and CDR2 FQGNSA.

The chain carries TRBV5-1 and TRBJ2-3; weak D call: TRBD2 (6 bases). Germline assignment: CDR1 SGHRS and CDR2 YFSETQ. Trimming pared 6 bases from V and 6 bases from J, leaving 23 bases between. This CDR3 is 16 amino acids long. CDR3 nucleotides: TGCGCCAGCACCCTTGGAGTAGCGGCGGGCAGGGATACGCAGTATTTT. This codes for CASTLGVAAGRDTQYF.

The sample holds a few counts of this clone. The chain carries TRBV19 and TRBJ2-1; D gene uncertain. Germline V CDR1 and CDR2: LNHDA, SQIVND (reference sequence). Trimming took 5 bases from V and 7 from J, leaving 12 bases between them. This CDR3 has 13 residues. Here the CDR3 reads CASSFSLGNEQFF. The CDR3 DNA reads TGTGCCAGTAGTTTCAGCCTGGGGAATGAGCAGTTCTTC.

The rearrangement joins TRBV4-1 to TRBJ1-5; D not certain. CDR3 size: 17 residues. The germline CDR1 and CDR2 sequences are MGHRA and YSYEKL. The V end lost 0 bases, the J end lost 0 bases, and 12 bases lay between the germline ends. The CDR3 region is CASSQEGHLYSNQPQHF. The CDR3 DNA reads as TGCGCCAGCAGCCAAGAAGGGCACCTTTATAGCAATCAGCCCCAGCATTTT.

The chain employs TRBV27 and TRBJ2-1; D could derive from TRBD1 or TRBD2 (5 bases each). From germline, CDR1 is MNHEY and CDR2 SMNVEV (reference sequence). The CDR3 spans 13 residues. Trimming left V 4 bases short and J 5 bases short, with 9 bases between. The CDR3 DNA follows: TGTGCCAGCAGTTCACTAGGGGACAATGAGCAGTTCTTC. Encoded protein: CASSSLGDNEQFF.

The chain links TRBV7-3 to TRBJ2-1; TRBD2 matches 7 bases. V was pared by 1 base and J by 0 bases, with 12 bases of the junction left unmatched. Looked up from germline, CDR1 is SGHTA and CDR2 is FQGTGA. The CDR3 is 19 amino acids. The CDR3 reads CASSLMPLEAGVSYNEQFF. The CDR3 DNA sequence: TGTGCCAGCAGCTTAATGCCCCTTGAGGCGGGGGTCTCCTACAATGAGCAGTTCTTC. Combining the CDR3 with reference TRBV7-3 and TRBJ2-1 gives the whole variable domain GAGVSQTPSNKVTEKGKYVELRCDPISGHTALYWYRQSLGQGPEFLIYFQGTGAADDSGLPNDRFFAVRPEGSVSTLKIQRTERGDSAVYLCASSLMPLEAGVSYNEQFFGPGTRLTVL.

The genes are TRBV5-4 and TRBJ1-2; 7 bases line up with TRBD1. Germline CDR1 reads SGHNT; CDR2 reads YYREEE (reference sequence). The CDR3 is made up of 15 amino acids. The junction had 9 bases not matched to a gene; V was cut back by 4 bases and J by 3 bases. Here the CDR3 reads CASSVQGWQDYGYTF. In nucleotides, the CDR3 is TGTGCCAGCAGCGTACAGGGGTGGCAGGACTATGGCTACACCTTC.

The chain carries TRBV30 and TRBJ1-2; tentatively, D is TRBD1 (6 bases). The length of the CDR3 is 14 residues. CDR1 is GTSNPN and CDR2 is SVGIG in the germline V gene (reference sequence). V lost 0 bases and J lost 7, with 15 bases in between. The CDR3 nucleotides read TGTGCCTGGAGTGTTTCGGGCAGGGGAGGTGGCTACACCTTC. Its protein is CAWSVSGRGGGYTF. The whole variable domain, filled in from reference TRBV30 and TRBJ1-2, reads SQTIHQWPATLVQPVGSPLSLECTVEGTSNPNLYWYRQAAGRGLQLLFYSVGIGQISSEVPQNLSASRPQDRQFILSSKKLLLSDSGFYLCAWSVSGRGGGYTFGSGTRLTVV.